The TCR beta chain under discussion was sequenced for a study of shared clonotypes between healthy human individuals. Across the whole study: Plates per donor: three CD4 naive, three CD4 memory, two CD8 naive, one CD8 memory.

The protocol was immunoSEQ multiplex PCR, while the TCRdb copy is restricted to in-frame clones and leaves out a portion. In the table there are around 510,000 clones, approximately 94% of which are singletons. All the donors were Caucasian adults who lived in Nashville, Tennessee. The TCR originated in a woman aged 25 to 39 in good health. Material: naive CD4+ T cells sorted from blood. Sample subset: CD45RA+ positively selected.

CDR3 nucleotides: TGTGCCAGCAGTTTCATGGTGCCGGTGCGTGGGGCCAACGTCCTGACTTTC. Amino acids: CASSFMVPVRGANVLTF. J is TRBJ2-6 and V is TRBV27; D unresolved. The CDR3 consists of 17 residues. V was pared by 3 bases and J by 3 bases, with 15 bases between. Per germline, CDR1 MNHEY and CDR2 SMNVEV (reference sequence).